These 7 T cell receptor beta chains came from one sample sequenced in a study of blood T cell repertoires in COVID-19. Assay: immunoSEQ multiplex PCR; the TCRdb copy retains only in-frame clones and omits some. The sample holds around 200,000 clones, around 85% seen once. The sequenced material came from peripheral blood. These receptors all stem from a man in his 70s with active or convalescent COVID-19.

The chain is built from TRBV7-2 and TRBJ2-2; D is unresolved. The CDR3 extends over 14 amino acids. The V end was cut by 4 bases, the J end by 4 bases, with 10 bases between. Germline V lookup: CDR1 SGHTA, CDR2 FQGNSA. Here the CDR3 DNA reads TGTGCCAGCAGCTCGGATCGGGTCACCGGGGAGCTGTTTTTT. Protein sequence: CASSSDRVTGELFF.

This chain links TRBV5-1 with TRBJ1-6; 7 bases are a match to TRBD1. The germline CDR1 and CDR2 sequences are SGHRS and YFSETQ. The CDR3 sequence is 14 residues long. The J segment lost 8 bases and the V segment lost 0 bases, leaving 2 bases of the junction unmatched. The CDR3 coding sequence is TGCGCCAGCAGCTTGGCTGGACAGGATTCACCCCTCCACTTT. Protein sequence: CASSLAGQDSPLHF.

This clone is a singleton in its sample. CDR3 bases: TGCGCCAGCAGCCCCCGACAGGGAACGGGCACTGAAGCTTTCTTT. Residues: CASSPRQGTGTEAFF. V gene TRBV5-1 combines with J gene TRBJ1-1; 7 nucleotides match TRBD1. J lost 4 bases, V lost 4 bases, and 10 bases had no gene match. The CDR3 consists of 15 residues. The germline CDR1 and CDR2 sequences are SGHRS and YFSETQ.

The chain recombines TRBV5-1 with TRBJ2-7, with D possibly matching TRBD1 (5 bases). Trimming pared 1 base from V and 5 bases from J, leaving 13 bases between. Germline lookup yields CDR1 SGHRS and CDR2 YFSETQ. The CDR3 is 14 amino acids. In nucleotides, the CDR3 is TGCGCCAGCAGCTTGTCGTCGGCGGACAACGAGCAGTACTTC. It translates to CASSLSSADNEQYF. Supplemented by reference TRBV5-1 and TRBJ2-7, the full variable domain reads KAGVTQTPRYLIKTRGQQVTLSCSPISGHRSVSWYQQTPGQGLQFLFEYFSETQRNKGNFPGRFSGRQFSNSRSEMNVSTLELGDSALYLCASSLSSADNEQYFGPGTRLTVT.

The chain has TRBV11-2 and TRBJ1-2; no reliable D call. The CDR3 has 12 residues. Germline lookup yields CDR1 SGHAT and CDR2 FQNNGV. With 5 bases removed from V and 4 bases from J, the gap between germline ends came to 8 bases. The DNA of the CDR3 is TGTGCCAGCAGCCTCACAGTCTATGGCTACACCTTC. Translation: CASSLTVYGYTF.

The rearrangement uses TRBV4-3 and TRBJ1-1; no reliable D call. Looked up from germline, CDR1 is LGHNA and CDR2 is YSLEER. The CDR3 length is 15 residues. V was cut by 3 bases and J by 2 bases, with 13 bases left in between. The CDR3 loop reads CASSHPSPLNTEAFF. In DNA form, the CDR3 reads TGCGCCAGCAGCCATCCCTCCCCGTTAAACACTGAAGCTTTCTTT.

This clone was seen just once. The chain links TRBV18 to TRBJ2-1; 8 nucleotides align to TRBD2. V lost 6 bases, J lost 3 bases, and 10 bases stayed unmatched. Germline assignment: CDR1 KGHSH and CDR2 LQKENI. This CDR3 is 16 amino acids long. The CDR3, as DNA: TGTGCCAGCTCCCCTATTGGGGCGGGAGGCTACAATGAGCAGTTCTTC. This encodes CASSPIGAGGYNEQFF.